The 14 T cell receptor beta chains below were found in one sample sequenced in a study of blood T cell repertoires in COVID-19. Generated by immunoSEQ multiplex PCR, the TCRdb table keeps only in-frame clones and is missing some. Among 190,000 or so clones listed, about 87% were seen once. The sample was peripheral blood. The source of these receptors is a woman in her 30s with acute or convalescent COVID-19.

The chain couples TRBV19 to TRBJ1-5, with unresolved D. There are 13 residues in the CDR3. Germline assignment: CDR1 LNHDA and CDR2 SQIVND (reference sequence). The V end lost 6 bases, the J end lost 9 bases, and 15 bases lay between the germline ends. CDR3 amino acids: CASRTGSLGPQHF. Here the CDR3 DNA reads TGTGCCAGTAGAACGGGATCTCTAGGGCCCCAGCATTTT.

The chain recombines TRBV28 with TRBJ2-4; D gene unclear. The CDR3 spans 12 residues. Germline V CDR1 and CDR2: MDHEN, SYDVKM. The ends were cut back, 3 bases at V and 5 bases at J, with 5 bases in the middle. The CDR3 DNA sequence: TGTGCCAGCAGTTTTGTCGAAAACATTCAGTACTTC. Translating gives CASSFVENIQYF.

The CDR3 DNA reads TGTGCCAGCATGGCTCGGGACTCCTACGAGCAGTACTTC. Residues: CASMARDSYEQYF. The gene calls are TRBV3-1 (or the pseudogene TRBV3-2) and TRBJ2-7; possible D gene TRBD2, 5 bases. The ends were cut back, 7 bases at V and 0 bases at J, with 10 bases in the middle. The CDR3 is 13 residues long. CDR1 and CDR2 (germline): LGHDT, YNNKEL (reference sequence).

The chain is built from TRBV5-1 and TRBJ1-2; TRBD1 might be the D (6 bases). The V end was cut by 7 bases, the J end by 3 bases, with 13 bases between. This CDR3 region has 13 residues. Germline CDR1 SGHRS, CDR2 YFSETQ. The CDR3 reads CASSPAGDYGYTF. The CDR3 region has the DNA TGCGCCAGCTCCCCAGCAGGGGACTATGGCTACACCTTC.

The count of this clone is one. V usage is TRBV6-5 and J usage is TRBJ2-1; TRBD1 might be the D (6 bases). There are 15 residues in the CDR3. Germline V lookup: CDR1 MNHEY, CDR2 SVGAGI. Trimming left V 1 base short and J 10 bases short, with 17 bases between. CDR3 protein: CASSYLGDTKEEQFF. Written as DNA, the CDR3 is TGTGCCAGCAGTTACTTAGGGGACACGAAGGAAGAGCAGTTCTTC.

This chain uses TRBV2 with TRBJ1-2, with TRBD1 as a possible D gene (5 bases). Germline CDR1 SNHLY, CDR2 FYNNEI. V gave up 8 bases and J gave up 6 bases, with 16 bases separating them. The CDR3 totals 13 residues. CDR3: CASQGRGRDGYTF. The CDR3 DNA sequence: TGTGCCAGCCAAGGGAGGGGAAGAGATGGCTACACCTTC. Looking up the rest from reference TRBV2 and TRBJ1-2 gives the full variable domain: EPEVTQTPSHQVTQMGQEVILRCVPISNHLYFYWYRQILGQKVEFLVSFYNNEISEKSEIFDDQFSVERPDGSNFTLKIRSTKLEDSAMYFCASQGRGRDGYTFGSGTRLTVV.

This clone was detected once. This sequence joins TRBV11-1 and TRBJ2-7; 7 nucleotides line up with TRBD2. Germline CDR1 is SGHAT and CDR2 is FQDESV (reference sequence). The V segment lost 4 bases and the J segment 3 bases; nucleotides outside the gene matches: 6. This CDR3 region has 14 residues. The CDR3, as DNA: TGTGCCAGCAGCTCCGCGGGACTATTCTACGAGCAGTACTTC. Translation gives CASSSAGLFYEQYF.

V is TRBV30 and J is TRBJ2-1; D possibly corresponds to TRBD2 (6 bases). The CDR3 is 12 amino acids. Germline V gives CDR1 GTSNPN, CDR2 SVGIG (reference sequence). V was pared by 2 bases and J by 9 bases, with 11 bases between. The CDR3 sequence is CAWSQTSSEQFF. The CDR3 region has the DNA TGTGCCTGGAGTCAAACTAGCTCTGAGCAGTTCTTC.

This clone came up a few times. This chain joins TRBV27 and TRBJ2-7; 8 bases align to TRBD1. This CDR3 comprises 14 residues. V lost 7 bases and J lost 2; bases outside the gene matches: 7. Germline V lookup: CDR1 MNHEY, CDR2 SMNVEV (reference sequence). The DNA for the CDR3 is TGTGCCAGCACCGGAGGGACAGGAGCCTACGAGCAGTACTTC. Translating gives CASTGGTGAYEQYF.

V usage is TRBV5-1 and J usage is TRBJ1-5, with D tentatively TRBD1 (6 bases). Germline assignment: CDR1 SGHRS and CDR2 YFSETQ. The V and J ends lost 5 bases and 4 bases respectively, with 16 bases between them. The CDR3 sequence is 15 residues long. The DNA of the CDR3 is TGCGCCAGCAGGCCCATGACAGGTAGTAATCAGCCCCAGCATTTT. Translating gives CASRPMTGSNQPQHF.

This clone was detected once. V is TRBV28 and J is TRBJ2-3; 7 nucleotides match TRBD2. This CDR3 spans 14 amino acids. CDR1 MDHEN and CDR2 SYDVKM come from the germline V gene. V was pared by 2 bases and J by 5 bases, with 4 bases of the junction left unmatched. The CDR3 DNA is TGTGCCAGCAGTTTAGCGGGAGTGGGAGATACGCAGTATTTT. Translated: CASSLAGVGDTQYF. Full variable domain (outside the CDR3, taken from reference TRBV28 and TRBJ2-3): DVKVTQSSRYLVKRTGEKVFLECVQDMDHENMFWYRQDPGLGLRLIYFSYDVKMKEKGDIPEGYSVSREKKERFSLILESASTNQTSMYLCASSLAGVGDTQYFGPGTRLTVL.

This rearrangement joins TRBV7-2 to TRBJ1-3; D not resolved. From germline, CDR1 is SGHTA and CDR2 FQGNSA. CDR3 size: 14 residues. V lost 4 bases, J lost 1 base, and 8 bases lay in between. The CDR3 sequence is CASSSYLSGNTIYF. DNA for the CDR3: TGTGCCAGCAGCTCATACTTATCTGGAAACACCATATATTTT.

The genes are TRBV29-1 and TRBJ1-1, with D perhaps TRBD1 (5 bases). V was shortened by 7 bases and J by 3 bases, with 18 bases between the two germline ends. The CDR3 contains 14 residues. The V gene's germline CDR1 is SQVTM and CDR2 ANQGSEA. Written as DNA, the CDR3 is TGCAGCGGGATGCAGTGGGGGGAGGACACTGAAGCTTTCTTT. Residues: CSGMQWGEDTEAFF.

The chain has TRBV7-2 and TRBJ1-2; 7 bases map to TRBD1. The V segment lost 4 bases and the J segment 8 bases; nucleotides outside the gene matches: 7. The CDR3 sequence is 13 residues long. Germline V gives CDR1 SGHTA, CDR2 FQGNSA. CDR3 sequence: CASSSRQGGGYTF. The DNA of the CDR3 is TGTGCCAGCAGCTCCAGACAGGGCGGGGGCTACACCTTC.